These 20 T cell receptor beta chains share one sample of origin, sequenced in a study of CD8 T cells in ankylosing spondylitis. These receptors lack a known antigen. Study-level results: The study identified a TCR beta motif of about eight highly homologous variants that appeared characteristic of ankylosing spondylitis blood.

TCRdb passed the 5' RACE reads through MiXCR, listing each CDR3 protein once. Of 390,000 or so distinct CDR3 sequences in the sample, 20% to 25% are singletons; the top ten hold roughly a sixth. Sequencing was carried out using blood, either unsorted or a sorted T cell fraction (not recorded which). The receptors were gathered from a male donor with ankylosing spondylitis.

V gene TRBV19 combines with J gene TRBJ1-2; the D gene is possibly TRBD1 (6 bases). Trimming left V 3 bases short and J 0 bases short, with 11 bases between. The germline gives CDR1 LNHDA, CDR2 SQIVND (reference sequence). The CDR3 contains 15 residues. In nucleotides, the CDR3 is TGTGCCAGTAGTATGGGGGCCGCCGCTAACTATGGCTACACCTTC. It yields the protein CASSMGAAANYGYTF.

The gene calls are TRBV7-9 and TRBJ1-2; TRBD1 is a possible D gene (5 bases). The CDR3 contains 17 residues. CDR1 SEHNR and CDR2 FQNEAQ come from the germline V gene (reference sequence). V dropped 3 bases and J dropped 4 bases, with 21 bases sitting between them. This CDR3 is CASSFRRTREGSYGYTF. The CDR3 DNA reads TGTGCCAGCAGCTTCCGGAGGACCAGGGAAGGTTCCTATGGCTACACCTTC.

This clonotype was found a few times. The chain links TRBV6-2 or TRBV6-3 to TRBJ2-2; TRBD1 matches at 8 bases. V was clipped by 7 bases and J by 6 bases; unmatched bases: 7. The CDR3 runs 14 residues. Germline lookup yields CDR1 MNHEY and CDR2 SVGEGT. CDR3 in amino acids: CASTQNRGAGELFF. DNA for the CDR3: TGTGCCAGCACCCAGAACAGGGGGGCCGGGGAGCTGTTTTTT.

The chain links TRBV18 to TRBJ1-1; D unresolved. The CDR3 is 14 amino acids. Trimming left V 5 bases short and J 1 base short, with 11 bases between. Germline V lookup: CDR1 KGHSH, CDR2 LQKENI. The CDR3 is CASSATAQNTEAFF. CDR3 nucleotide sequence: TGTGCCAGCTCAGCGACTGCCCAGAACACTGAAGCTTTCTTT.

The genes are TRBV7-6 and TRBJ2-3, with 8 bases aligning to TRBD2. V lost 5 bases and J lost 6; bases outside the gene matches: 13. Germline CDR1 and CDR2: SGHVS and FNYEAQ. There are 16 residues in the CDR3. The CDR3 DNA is TGTGCCAGCAGCAGCCTGAAGGGGCGGGGGGCCGATACGCAGTATTTT. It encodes CASSSLKGRGADTQYF.

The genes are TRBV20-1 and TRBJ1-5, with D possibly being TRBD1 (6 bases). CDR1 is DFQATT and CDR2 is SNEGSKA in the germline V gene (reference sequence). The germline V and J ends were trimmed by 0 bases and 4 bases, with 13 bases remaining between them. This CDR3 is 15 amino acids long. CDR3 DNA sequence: TGCAGTGCTAGAGATCCTCGGACAGCGAATCAGCCCCAGCATTTT. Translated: CSARDPRTANQPQHF.

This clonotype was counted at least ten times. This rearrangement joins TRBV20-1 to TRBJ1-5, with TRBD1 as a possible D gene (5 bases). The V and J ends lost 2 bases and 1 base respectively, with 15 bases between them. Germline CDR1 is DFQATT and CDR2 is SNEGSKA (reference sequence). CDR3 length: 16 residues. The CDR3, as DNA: TGCAGTGCTAGACAGGAAGCAGGGTGGAGCAATCAGCCCCAGCATTTT. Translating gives CSARQEAGWSNQPQHF.

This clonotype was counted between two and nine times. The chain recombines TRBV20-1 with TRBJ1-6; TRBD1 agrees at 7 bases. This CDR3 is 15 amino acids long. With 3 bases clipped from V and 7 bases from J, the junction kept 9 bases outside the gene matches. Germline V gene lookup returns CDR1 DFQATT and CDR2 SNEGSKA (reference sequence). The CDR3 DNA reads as TGCAGTGCTAGGAGACAGGGAAGAGGAAATTCACCCCTCCACTTT. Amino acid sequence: CSARRQGRGNSPLHF.

The CDR3 region is CASSVTGDQPQHF. For the CDR3, the DNA is TGTGCCAGCAGCGTTACAGGGGATCAGCCCCAGCATTTT. The genes are TRBV9 and TRBJ1-5, with 7 bases matching TRBD1. The CDR3 is 13 residues long. V lost 2 bases and J lost 5; bases outside the gene matches: 1. The germline V gene encodes CDR1 SGDLS and CDR2 YYNGEE.

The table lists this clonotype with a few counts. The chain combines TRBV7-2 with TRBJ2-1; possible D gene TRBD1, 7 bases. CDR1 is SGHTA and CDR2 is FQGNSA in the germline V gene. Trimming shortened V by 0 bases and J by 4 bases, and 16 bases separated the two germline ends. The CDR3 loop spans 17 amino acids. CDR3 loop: CASSLAGGPGGYNEQFF. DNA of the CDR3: TGTGCCAGCAGCTTAGCCGGGGGCCCAGGGGGGTACAATGAGCAGTTCTTC.

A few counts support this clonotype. The CDR3 spells CASSPPPGTSTDTQYF. CDR3 nucleotide sequence: TGTGCCAGCAGTCCGCCCCCCGGTACTAGCACAGATACGCAGTATTTT. The chain carries TRBV5-6 and TRBJ2-3, with D uncertain. The CDR3 runs 16 residues. The V gene lost 5 bases and the J gene lost 0 bases, with 16 bases spanning the gap. CDR1 is SGHDT and CDR2 is YYEEEE in the germline V gene.

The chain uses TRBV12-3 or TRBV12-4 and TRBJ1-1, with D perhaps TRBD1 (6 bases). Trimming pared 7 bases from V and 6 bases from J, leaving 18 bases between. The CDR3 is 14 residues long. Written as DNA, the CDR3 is TGTGCCAGCACCCTGAGGGGGTATCAGTCTGAAGCTTTCTTT. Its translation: CASTLRGYQSEAFF.

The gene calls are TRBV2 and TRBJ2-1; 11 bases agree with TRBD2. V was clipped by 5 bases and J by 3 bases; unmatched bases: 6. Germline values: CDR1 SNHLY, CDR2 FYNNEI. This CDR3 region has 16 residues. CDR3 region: CASSPGTSGLYNEQFF. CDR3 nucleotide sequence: TGTGCCAGCAGTCCCGGGACTAGCGGCCTCTACAATGAGCAGTTCTTC.

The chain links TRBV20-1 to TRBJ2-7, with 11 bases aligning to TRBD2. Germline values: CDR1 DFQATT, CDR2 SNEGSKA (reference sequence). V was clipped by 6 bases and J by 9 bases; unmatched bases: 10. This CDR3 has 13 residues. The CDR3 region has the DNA TGCAGTGCGAAACTAGCGGGAGAGACCGCGCAGTACTTC. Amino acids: CSAKLAGETAQYF.

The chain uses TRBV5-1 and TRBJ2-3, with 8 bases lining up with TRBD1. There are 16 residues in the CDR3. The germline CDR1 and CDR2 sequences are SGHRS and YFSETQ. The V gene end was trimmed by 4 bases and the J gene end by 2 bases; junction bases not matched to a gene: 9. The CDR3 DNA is TGCGCCAGCAGCGGCTGGGACAGGAACTTCACAGATACGCAGTATTTT. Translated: CASSGWDRNFTDTQYF.

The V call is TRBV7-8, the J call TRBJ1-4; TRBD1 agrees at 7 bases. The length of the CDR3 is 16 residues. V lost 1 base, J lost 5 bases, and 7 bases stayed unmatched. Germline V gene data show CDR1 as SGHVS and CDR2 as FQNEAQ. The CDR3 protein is CASSLDLTGLNEKLFF. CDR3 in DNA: TGTGCCAGCAGCTTAGATCTGACAGGGCTAAATGAAAAACTGTTTTTT.

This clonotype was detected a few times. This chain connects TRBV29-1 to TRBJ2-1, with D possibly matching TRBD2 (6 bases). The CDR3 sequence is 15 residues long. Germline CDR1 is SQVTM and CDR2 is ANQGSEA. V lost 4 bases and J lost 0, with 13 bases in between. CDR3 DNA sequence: TGCAGCGTTGTATTGCGGGAAAGCTCCTACAATGAGCAGTTCTTC. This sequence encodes CSVVLRESSYNEQFF.

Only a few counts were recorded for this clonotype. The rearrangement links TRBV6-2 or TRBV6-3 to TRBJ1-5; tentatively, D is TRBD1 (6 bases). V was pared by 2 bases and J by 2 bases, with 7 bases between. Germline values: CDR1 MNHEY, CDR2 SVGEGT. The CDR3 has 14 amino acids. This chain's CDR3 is CASSYPGGNQPQHF. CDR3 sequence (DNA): TGTGCCAGCAGTTACCCAGGGGGCAATCAGCCCCAGCATTTT.

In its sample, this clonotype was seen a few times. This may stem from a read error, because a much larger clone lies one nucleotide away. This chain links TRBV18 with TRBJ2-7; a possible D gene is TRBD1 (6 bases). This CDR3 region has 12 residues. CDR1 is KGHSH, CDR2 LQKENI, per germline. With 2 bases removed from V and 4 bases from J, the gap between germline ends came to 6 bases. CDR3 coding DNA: TGTGCCAGCTCACCAGGACAGTACGAGCAGTACTTC. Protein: CASSPGQYEQYF.

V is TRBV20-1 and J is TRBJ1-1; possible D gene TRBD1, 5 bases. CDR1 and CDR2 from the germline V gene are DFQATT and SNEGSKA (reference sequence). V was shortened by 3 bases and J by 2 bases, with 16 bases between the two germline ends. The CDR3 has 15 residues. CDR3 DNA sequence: TGCAGTGCTAGTTGGGCAGGGAGCTTTAACACTGAAGCTTTCTTT. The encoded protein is CSASWAGSFNTEAFF.